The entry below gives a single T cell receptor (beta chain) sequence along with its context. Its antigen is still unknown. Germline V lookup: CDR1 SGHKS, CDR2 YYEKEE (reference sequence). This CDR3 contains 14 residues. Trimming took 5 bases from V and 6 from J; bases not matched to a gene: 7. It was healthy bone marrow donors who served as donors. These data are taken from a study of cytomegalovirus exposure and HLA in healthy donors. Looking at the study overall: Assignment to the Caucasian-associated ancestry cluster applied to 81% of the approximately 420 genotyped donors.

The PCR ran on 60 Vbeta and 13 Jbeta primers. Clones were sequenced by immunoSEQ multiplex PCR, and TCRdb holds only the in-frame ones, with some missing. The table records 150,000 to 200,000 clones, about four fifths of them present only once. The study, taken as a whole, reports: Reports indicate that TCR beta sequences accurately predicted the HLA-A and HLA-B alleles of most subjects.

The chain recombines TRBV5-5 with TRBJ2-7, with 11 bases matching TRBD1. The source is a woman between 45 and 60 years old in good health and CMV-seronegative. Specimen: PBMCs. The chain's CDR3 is CASSWTGGQSEQYF. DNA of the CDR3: TGTGCCAGCAGTTGGACAGGGGGCCAAAGCGAGCAGTACTTC.